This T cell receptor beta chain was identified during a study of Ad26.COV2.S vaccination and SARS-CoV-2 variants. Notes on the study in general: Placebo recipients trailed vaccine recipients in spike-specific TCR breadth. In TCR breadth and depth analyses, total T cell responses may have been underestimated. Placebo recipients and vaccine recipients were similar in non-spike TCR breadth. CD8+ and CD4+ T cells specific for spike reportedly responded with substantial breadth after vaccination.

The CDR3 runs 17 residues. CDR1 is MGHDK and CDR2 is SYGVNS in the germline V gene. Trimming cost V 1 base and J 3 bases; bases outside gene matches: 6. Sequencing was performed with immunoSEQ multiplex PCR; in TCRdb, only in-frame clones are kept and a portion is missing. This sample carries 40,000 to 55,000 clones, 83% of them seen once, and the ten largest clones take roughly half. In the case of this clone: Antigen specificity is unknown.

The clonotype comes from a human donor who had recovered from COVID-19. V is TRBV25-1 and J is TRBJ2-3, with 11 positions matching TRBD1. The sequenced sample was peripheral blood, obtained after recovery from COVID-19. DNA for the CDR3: TGTGCCAGCAGTGAATTCCGGACAGGGGGCGGGACAGATACGCAGTATTTT. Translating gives CASSEFRTGGGTDTQYF.